Following are 31 T cell receptor beta chains from one sample sequenced in a study of cytomegalovirus exposure and HLA in healthy donors. Primers: 60 Vbeta forward and 13 Jbeta reverse. Profiling relied on immunoSEQ multiplex PCR, and the TCRdb table lists in-frame clones only, not all of them. Of around 160,000 clones in the sample, about 77% were seen once. Input material: PBMCs. These receptor sequences come from a man younger than 30 in good health and CMV-seropositive.

This clone came up a few times. V usage is TRBV7-9 and J usage is TRBJ2-4, with D perhaps TRBD2 (5 bases). The CDR3 has 16 amino acids. Trimming took 3 bases from V and 0 from J, leaving 12 bases between them. Germline values: CDR1 SEHNR, CDR2 FQNEAQ (reference sequence). The CDR3 sequence: CASSLSGGLAKNIQYF. The CDR3 nucleotides are TGTGCCAGCAGCTTGTCTGGCGGGCTAGCCAAAAACATTCAGTACTTC.

The genes are TRBV7-2 and TRBJ2-7; perhaps TRBD1 as D (6 bases). The V gene's germline CDR1 is SGHTA and CDR2 FQGNSA. The V gene lost 6 bases and the J gene lost 6 bases, with 15 bases spanning the gap. The CDR3 runs 13 residues. The chain's CDR3 is CASSRNRAGEQYF. CDR3 DNA: TGTGCCAGCAGTAGAAACAGGGCGGGCGAGCAGTACTTC.

This chain links TRBV6-1 with TRBJ1-2, with 8 bases fitting TRBD1. The CDR3 is 14 residues long. With V trimmed by 3 bases and J by 6 bases, 6 bases remained unmatched. The V gene's germline CDR1 is MNHNS and CDR2 SASEGT. This chain's CDR3 is CASSDRGHSDGYTF. CDR3 nucleotide sequence: TGTGCCAGCAGTGACAGGGGGCATTCTGATGGCTACACCTTC.

This clone came up a few times. This sequence joins TRBV6-5 and TRBJ2-5; the D gene is possibly TRBD1 (6 bases). V was shortened by 5 bases and J by 4 bases, with 14 bases between the two germline ends. Germline values: CDR1 MNHEY, CDR2 SVGAGI. CDR3 length equals 14 residues. CDR3 region: CASSPNGRGETQYF. In nucleotides, the CDR3 is TGTGCCAGCAGTCCAAACGGCAGGGGAGAGACCCAGTACTTC.

The gene calls are TRBV19 and TRBJ2-7, with D maybe TRBD1 (5 bases). The CDR3 spans 13 residues. CDR1 is LNHDA and CDR2 is SQIVND in the germline V gene (reference sequence). Trimming took off 5 bases at V and 7 bases at J, with 15 bases between the two ends. For the CDR3, the DNA is TGTGCCAGTAGTGACAGTGACGCATGGGAGCAGTACTTC. Its translation is CASSDSDAWEQYF.

The chain recombines TRBV7-8 with TRBJ2-7; 12 bases line up with TRBD1. Unmatched junction bases numbered 5, after V lost 5 bases and J lost 6 bases. CDR3 length: 14 residues. Germline V gene lookup returns CDR1 SGHVS and CDR2 FQNEAQ. CDR3 nucleotide sequence: TGTGCCAGCAGCGGCCGGGACAGGGGGCCCGAGCAGTACTTC. Residues: CASSGRDRGPEQYF.

This clone has more than one count but fewer than ten. The V call is TRBV11-2, the J call TRBJ2-1, with TRBD1 as a possible D gene (6 bases). V gave up 8 bases and J gave up 8 bases, with 16 bases separating them. Germline lookup yields CDR1 SGHAT and CDR2 FQNNGV. CDR3 length: 13 amino acids. The CDR3 spells CASRPARGHEQFF. The DNA for the CDR3 is TGTGCCAGCCGGCCCGCCAGGGGCCATGAGCAGTTCTTC.

V and J are TRBV6-5 and TRBJ2-1; D is ambiguous. Germline CDR1 and CDR2: MNHEY and SVGAGI. Deletions cut 0 bases from V and 10 bases from J, with 13 bases between. The CDR3 runs 14 residues. The CDR3 sequence: CASSYSLSFGEQFF. The CDR3 region has the DNA TGTGCCAGCAGTTACTCCCTATCCTTCGGGGAGCAGTTCTTC.

This clone was recorded only once. This sequence joins TRBV6-5 and TRBJ2-1; D may be TRBD1 (5 bases). The CDR3 is 12 residues long. The V gene's germline CDR1 is MNHEY and CDR2 SVGAGI. Trimming cost V 4 bases and J 8 bases, with 9 bases left between them. The CDR3 sequence is CASSSSGHEQFF. CDR3 coding DNA: TGTGCCAGCAGTTCGTCAGGGCATGAGCAGTTCTTC.

This chain uses TRBV27 with TRBJ2-6, with 9 bases matching TRBD1. The CDR3 contains 19 residues. Germline assignment: CDR1 MNHEY and CDR2 SMNVEV (reference sequence). V dropped 5 bases and J dropped 1; count of bases not matched to a gene: 12. For the CDR3, the DNA is TGTGCCAGCAGTCCCCTTACAGGGGGCCAATGGTCTGGGGCCAACGTCCTGACTTTC. Translation gives CASSPLTGGQWSGANVLTF. Full variable domain (rest looked up from reference TRBV27 and TRBJ2-6): EAQVTQNPRYLITVTGKKLTVTCSQNMNHEYMSWYRQDPGLGLRQIYYSMNVEVTDKGDVPEGYKVSRKEKRNFPLILESPSPNQTSLYFCASSPLTGGQWSGANVLTFGAGSRLTVL.

Comment on this clone: Here the CDR3 omits its conserved ending phenylalanine or tryptophan, so a read error is the likely source. J is TRBJ1-6 and V is TRBV6-5, with 10 bases matching TRBD1. V shed 0 bases, J shed 9 bases, and the junction held 2 bases outside the gene matches. Looked up from germline, CDR1 is MNHEY and CDR2 is SVGAGI. The CDR3 totals 15 residues. In DNA, the CDR3 is TGTGCCAGCAGTTACTCGAGGACAGGGGGTTCACCCCTCCACCTT. It yields the protein CASSYSRTGGSPLHL.

V usage is TRBV4-3 and J usage is TRBJ2-1; 10 bases are shared with TRBD2. Germline V gene data show CDR1 as LGHNA and CDR2 as YSLEER. Unmatched junction bases numbered 4, after V lost 2 bases and J lost 6 bases. There are 15 residues in the CDR3. The CDR3 nucleotides are TGCGCCAGCAGCCAACTAGCGGGGGAATTCAATGAGCAGTTCTTC. This gives the protein CASSQLAGEFNEQFF.

The V call is TRBV6-1, the J call TRBJ1-1; a possible D gene is TRBD1 (5 bases). This CDR3 has 14 amino acids. The germline V and J ends were trimmed by 1 base and 5 bases, with 11 bases remaining between them. CDR1 is MNHNS and CDR2 is SASEGT in the germline V gene. As DNA, the CDR3 is TGTGCCAGCAGTGAAGGGGGCAAATATACTGAAGCTTTCTTT. Amino acid sequence: CASSEGGKYTEAFF.

This clone has only a few counts. This sequence joins TRBV13 and TRBJ1-5; D not certain. V gave up 0 bases and J gave up 6 bases, with 3 bases separating them. The CDR3 is 12 residues long. Germline CDR1 is PRHDT and CDR2 is FYEKMQ (reference sequence). The DNA for the CDR3 is TGTGCCAGCAGCTTAGGCCTTCAGCCCCAGCATTTT. It encodes CASSLGLQPQHF. The variable domain in full, completed from reference TRBV13 and TRBJ1-5, reads AAGVIQSPRHLIKEKRETATLKCYPIPRHDTVYWYQQGPGQDPQFLISFYEKMQSDKGSIPDRFSAQQFSDYHSELNMSSLELGDSALYFCASSLGLQPQHFGDGTRLSIL.

The chain employs TRBV5-6 and TRBJ2-7, with a possible D match to TRBD2 (6 bases). CDR1 is SGHDT, CDR2 YYEEEE, per germline. This CDR3 region has 17 residues. V was cut by 4 bases and J by 3 bases, with 23 bases left in between. The chain's CDR3 is CASSPRETGRWYYEQYF. The DNA for the CDR3 is TGTGCCAGCAGCCCGCGGGAAACCGGGAGATGGTACTACGAGCAGTACTTC.

The V call is TRBV28, the J call TRBJ1-5; D may be TRBD1 (5 bases). Germline CDR1 reads MDHEN; CDR2 reads SYDVKM. The CDR3 consists of 17 residues. Between the trimmed V and J ends, which lost 4 bases and 0 bases, there was a span of 16 bases. DNA of the CDR3: TGTGCCAGCAGTTCCACCATGACAGAGAATAGCAATCAGCCCCAGCATTTT. Protein sequence: CASSSTMTENSNQPQHF.

This clone was seen a handful of times. V gene TRBV5-4 combines with J gene TRBJ1-1, with TRBD1 as a possible D gene (5 bases). Germline CDR1 is SGHNT and CDR2 is YYREEE (reference sequence). The CDR3 covers 13 residues. Trimming removed 5 bases at V and 0 bases at J, with 8 bases between. In DNA, the CDR3 is TGTGCCAGCAGGACAGTGATGAACACTGAAGCTTTCTTT. As protein: CASRTVMNTEAFF. The whole variable domain, remainder taken from reference TRBV5-4 and TRBJ1-1, is ETGVTQSPTHLIKTRGQQVTLRCSSQSGHNTVSWYQQALGQGPQFIFQYYREEENGRGNFPPRFSGLQFPNYSSELNVNALELDDSALYLCASRTVMNTEAFFGQGTRLTVV.

This clone was detected only once. V gene TRBV7-6 combines with J gene TRBJ2-6; D unclear. CDR1 and CDR2 (germline): SGHVS, FNYEAQ. V gave up 7 bases and J gave up 4 bases, with 5 bases separating them. The CDR3 covers 12 residues. CDR3 amino acids: CASIRGANVLTF. Here the CDR3 DNA reads TGTGCCAGCATCCGGGGGGCCAACGTCCTGACTTTC. Together with reference TRBV7-6 and TRBJ2-6, the CDR3 gives the full variable domain: GAGVSQSPRYKVTKRGQDVALRCDPISGHVSLYWYRQALGQGPEFLTYFNYEAQQDKSGLPNDRFSAERPEGSISTLTIQRTEQRDSAMYRCASIRGANVLTFGAGSRLTVL.

The rearrangement uses TRBV4-2 and TRBJ2-2; D is perhaps TRBD2 (7 bases). Germline loops: CDR1 LGHNA, CDR2 YNFKEQ. This CDR3 contains 15 residues. V lost 2 bases and J 7 bases, leaving 14 bases between the germline ends. For the CDR3, the DNA is TGTGCCAGCAGCCAAAGTGGGGGGGCCGTCGGGGAGCTGTTTTTT. Protein sequence: CASSQSGGAVGELFF.

V gene TRBV18 combines with J gene TRBJ1-2, with 9 bases fitting TRBD1. Germline CDR1 is KGHSH and CDR2 is LQKENI. The CDR3 is 13 amino acids. V lost 8 bases, J lost 8 bases, and 9 bases stayed unmatched. The CDR3 bases are TGTGCCAGCGCCGGGACAGGGAGCACGGGCTACACCTTC. Amino acids: CASAGTGSTGYTF.

This chain connects TRBV18 to TRBJ2-5; 9 nucleotides line up with TRBD1. V lost 3 bases and J lost 2; bases outside the gene matches: 7. CDR1 is KGHSH and CDR2 is LQKENI in the germline V gene. The CDR3 contains 16 residues. The DNA of the CDR3 is TGTGCCAGCTCACCGGGGACAGGGAGGGAGCAAGAGACCCAGTACTTC. It is translated as CASSPGTGREQETQYF.

The chain links TRBV28 to TRBJ2-5, with D possibly TRBD2 on 7 matching bases. The CDR3 extends over 15 amino acids. The V end was cut by 5 bases, the J end by 1 base, with 14 bases between. Looked up from germline, CDR1 is MDHEN and CDR2 is SYDVKM. The CDR3 sequence: CASSQGGGPQETQYF. DNA of the CDR3: TGTGCCAGCAGTCAGGGAGGGGGGCCCCAAGAGACCCAGTACTTC. The complete variable domain, with remaining parts taken from reference TRBV28 and TRBJ2-5, reads DVKVTQSSRYLVKRTGEKVFLECVQDMDHENMFWYRQDPGLGLRLIYFSYDVKMKEKGDIPEGYSVSREKKERFSLILESASTNQTSMYLCASSQGGGPQETQYFGPGTRLLVL.

The rearrangement joins TRBV4-2 to TRBJ2-6, with a tentative D call TRBD2 (6 bases). This CDR3 has 18 residues. Germline assignment: CDR1 LGHNA and CDR2 YNFKEQ. V lost 5 bases to trimming and J lost 0 bases, with 17 bases between them. The CDR3 sequence is CASSEEGTGSSGANVLTF. In nucleotides, the CDR3 is TGTGCCAGCAGCGAGGAGGGGACGGGAAGCTCTGGGGCCAACGTCCTGACTTTC.

The rearrangement joins TRBV19 to TRBJ2-7; 7 positions match TRBD2. This CDR3 spans 14 amino acids. V shed 3 bases and J 6 bases; nucleotides not matched to a gene: 8. The germline gives CDR1 LNHDA, CDR2 SQIVND (reference sequence). CDR3 in amino acids: CASSIRDGGTEQYF. Written as DNA, the CDR3 is TGTGCCAGTAGTATCCGGGACGGGGGGACCGAGCAGTACTTC.

The chain recombines TRBV6-4 with TRBJ1-6, with D perhaps TRBD1 (6 bases). The germline V and J ends were trimmed by 6 bases and 7 bases, with 19 bases remaining between them. This CDR3 region has 16 residues. CDR1 and CDR2 (germline): MRHNA, SNTAGT. The CDR3 region is CASSDEPGQSNSPLHF. In nucleotides, the CDR3 is TGTGCCAGCAGCGACGAACCCGGACAGTCGAATTCACCCCTCCACTTT.

This clone was seen just once. This rearrangement joins TRBV5-6 to TRBJ1-2, with 8 bases that match TRBD1. The ends lost 1 base at V and 1 base at J; junction bases unmatched: 12. Germline V gene data show CDR1 as SGHDT and CDR2 as YYEEEE. There are 18 residues in the CDR3. The CDR3 here is CASSLPRMWDRINYGYTF. Here the CDR3 DNA reads TGTGCCAGCAGCTTGCCCCGAATGTGGGACAGGATTAACTATGGCTACACCTTC.

The rearrangement joins TRBV5-4 to TRBJ1-2, with 9 bases lining up with TRBD1. Germline V lookup: CDR1 SGHNT, CDR2 YYREEE (reference sequence). The CDR3 has 16 residues. With 4 bases clipped from V and 2 bases from J, the junction kept 9 bases outside the gene matches. CDR3 nucleotide sequence: TGTGCCAGCAGCACCGGACAGGGGCTTCCAAACTATGGCTACACCTTC. Its protein product is CASSTGQGLPNYGYTF.

This chain uses TRBV27 with TRBJ1-2; weak D call: TRBD1 (5 bases). The germline gives CDR1 MNHEY, CDR2 SMNVEV (reference sequence). CDR3 length equals 13 residues. V was shortened by 5 bases and J by 8 bases, with 15 bases between the two germline ends. In nucleotides, the CDR3 is TGTGCCAGCAGTCCCCAGAGCGGGGGAGGCTACACCTTC. Residues: CASSPQSGGGYTF.

The chain uses TRBV19 and TRBJ1-5; D may be TRBD1 (5 bases). The CDR3 covers 15 residues. Germline assignment: CDR1 LNHDA and CDR2 SQIVND (reference sequence). Trimming took off 5 bases at V and 4 bases at J, with 15 bases between the two ends. CDR3 sequence reads: CASSGGSVNNQPQHF. Here the CDR3 DNA reads TGTGCCAGTAGTGGGGGGTCAGTTAATAATCAGCCCCAGCATTTT.

This clone was observed once. Additional DNA sequences in this sample encode the identical CDR3. The chain links TRBV18 to TRBJ1-5, with D unclear. Germline lookup yields CDR1 KGHSH and CDR2 LQKENI. The length of the CDR3 is 13 residues. Trimming took 2 bases from V and 7 from J, leaving 9 bases between them. The CDR3 DNA reads as TGTGCCAGCTCACCATCGGGGAACCAGCCCCAGCATTTT. As protein: CASSPSGNQPQHF.

The chain employs TRBV10-2 and TRBJ2-5, with D possibly TRBD1 on 7 matching bases. The CDR3 is 12 amino acids. Deletions cut 6 bases from V and 5 bases from J, with 10 bases between. CDR1 and CDR2 (germline): WSHSY, SAAADI. CDR3 coding DNA: TGCGCCAGCAGCGCAGGGGGGGAGACCCAGTACTTC. This codes for CASSAGGETQYF.